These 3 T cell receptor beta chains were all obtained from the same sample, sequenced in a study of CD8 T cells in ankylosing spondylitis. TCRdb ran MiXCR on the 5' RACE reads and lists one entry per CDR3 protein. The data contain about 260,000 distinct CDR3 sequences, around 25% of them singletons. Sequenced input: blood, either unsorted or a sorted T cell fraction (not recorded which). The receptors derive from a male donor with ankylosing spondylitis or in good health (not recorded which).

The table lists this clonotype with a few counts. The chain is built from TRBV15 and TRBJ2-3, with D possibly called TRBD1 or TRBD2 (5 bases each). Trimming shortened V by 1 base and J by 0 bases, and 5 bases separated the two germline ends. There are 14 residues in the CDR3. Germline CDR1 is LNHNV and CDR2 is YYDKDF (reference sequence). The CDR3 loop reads CATSRGDSTDTQYF. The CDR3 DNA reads TGTGCCACCAGCAGAGGGGACAGCACAGATACGCAGTATTTT.

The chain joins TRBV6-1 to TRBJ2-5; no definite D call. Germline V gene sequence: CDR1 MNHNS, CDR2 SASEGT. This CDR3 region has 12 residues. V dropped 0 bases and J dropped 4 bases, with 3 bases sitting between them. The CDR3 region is CASSEAPETQYF. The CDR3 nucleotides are TGTGCCAGCAGTGAAGCGCCAGAGACCCAGTACTTC.

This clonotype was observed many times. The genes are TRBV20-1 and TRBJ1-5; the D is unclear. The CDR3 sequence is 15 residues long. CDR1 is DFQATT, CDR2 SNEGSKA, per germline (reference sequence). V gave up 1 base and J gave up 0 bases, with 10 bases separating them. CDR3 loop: CSARVSDYSNQPQHF. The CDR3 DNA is TGCAGTGCTAGAGTATCAGATTATAGCAATCAGCCCCAGCATTTT.